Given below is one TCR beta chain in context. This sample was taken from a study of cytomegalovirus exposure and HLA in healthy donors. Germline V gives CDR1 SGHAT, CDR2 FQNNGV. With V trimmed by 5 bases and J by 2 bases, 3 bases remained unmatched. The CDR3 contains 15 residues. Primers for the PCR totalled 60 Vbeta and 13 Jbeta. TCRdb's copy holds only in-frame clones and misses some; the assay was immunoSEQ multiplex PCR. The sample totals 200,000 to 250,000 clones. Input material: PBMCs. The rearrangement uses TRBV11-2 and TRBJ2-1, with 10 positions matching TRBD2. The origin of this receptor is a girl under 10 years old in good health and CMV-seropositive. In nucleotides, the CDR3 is TGTGCCAGCAGCGCGCTAGCGGGGGCCTACAATGAGCAGTTCTTC. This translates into CASSALAGAYNEQFF. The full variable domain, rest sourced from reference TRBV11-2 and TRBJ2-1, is EAGVAQSPRYKIIEKRQSVAFWCNPISGHATLYWYQQILGQGPKLLIQFQNNGVVDDSQLPKDRFSAERLKGVDSTLKIQPAKLEDSAVYLCASSALAGAYNEQFFGPGTRLTVL.